A single sample is the source of the 14 T cell receptor beta chains below, sequenced in a study of T cell responses to AZD1222 COVID-19 vaccine. Here immunoSEQ multiplex PCR was the method, and the copy in TCRdb shows in-frame clones only, minus some. In the table there are roughly 120,000 clones, approximately 90% of which are singletons. Sequencing used peripheral blood, obtained on day 0 of AZD1222 vaccination. The receptors were sampled from an adult in good health.

This chain links TRBV27 with TRBJ1-1; D uncertain. The CDR3 consists of 13 residues. Germline V gene sequence: CDR1 MNHEY, CDR2 SMNVEV (reference sequence). V lost 5 bases and J 5 bases, leaving 12 bases between the germline ends. In DNA form, the CDR3 reads TGTGCCAGCAGTAAAATGGACGGGACTGAAGCTTTCTTT. Its translation is CASSKMDGTEAFF.

This rearrangement joins TRBV18 to TRBJ2-3, with unresolved D. Trimming cost V 0 bases and J 3 bases, with 13 bases left between them. CDR3 size: 16 residues. Per the germline V gene, CDR1 is KGHSH and CDR2 is LQKENI. Here the CDR3 DNA reads TGTGCCAGCTCACCACCGTGGGCAGGAAAGACAGATACGCAGTATTTT. It yields the protein CASSPPWAGKTDTQYF.

The V gene is TRBV9, the J gene TRBJ1-2; D gene uncertain. Germline CDR1 SGDLS, CDR2 YYNGEE. Deletions cut 0 bases from V and 7 bases from J, with 13 bases between. The CDR3 totals 14 residues. The CDR3 DNA reads TGTGCCAGCAGCGTAGTGAGAGGGTTTGGTGGCTACACCTTC. This translates into CASSVVRGFGGYTF.

The chain couples TRBV6-5 to TRBJ2-1, with 7 bases lining up with TRBD1. The CDR3 length is 15 residues. The V and J ends lost 9 bases and 0 bases, in that order; junction bases with no gene match: 8. Germline CDR1 and CDR2: MNHEY and SVGAGI. The CDR3 nucleotides read TGTGCCAGTAATACAGGGGCCAGCTCCTACAATGAGCAGTTCTTC. Translated, it gives CASNTGASSYNEQFF.

The V call is TRBV19, the J call TRBJ1-5; D is undetermined. The V and J ends lost 3 bases and 0 bases respectively, with 15 bases between them. CDR3 length equals 17 residues. CDR1 and CDR2 (germline): LNHDA, SQIVND (reference sequence). The CDR3 region has the DNA TGTGCCAGTAGTATCAACTTACTGACGGTTAGCAATCAGCCCCAGCATTTT. It yields the protein CASSINLLTVSNQPQHF.

The J gene is TRBJ1-6, the V gene TRBV6-5; possibly TRBD1 for D (6 bases). The length of the CDR3 is 15 residues. V lost 6 bases to trimming and J lost 1 base, with 10 bases between them. Germline V CDR1 and CDR2: MNHEY, SVGAGI. This CDR3 reads CASRAGQSYNSPLHF. The CDR3 DNA sequence: TGTGCCAGCAGGGCAGGACAGTCCTATAATTCACCCCTCCACTTT.

This chain connects TRBV18 to TRBJ1-5, with a possible D match to TRBD1 (6 bases). This CDR3 is built from 13 residues. Trimming cost V 3 bases and J 4 bases, with 7 bases left between them. Germline V CDR1 and CDR2: KGHSH, LQKENI. CDR3 residues: CASSPDRNQPQHF. The CDR3 DNA sequence: TGTGCCAGCTCACCGGACAGAAATCAGCCCCAGCATTTT.

V is TRBV5-1 and J is TRBJ2-7, with D perhaps matching TRBD1 or TRBD2 (6 bases each). The CDR3 is 13 residues long. With 0 bases removed from V and 5 bases from J, the gap between germline ends came to 9 bases. Germline V lookup: CDR1 SGHRS, CDR2 YFSETQ. CDR3: CASSLGGADEQYF. The DNA for the CDR3 is TGCGCCAGCAGCTTGGGGGGGGCGGACGAGCAGTACTTC.

The J gene is TRBJ1-2, the V gene TRBV19; no reliable D call. CDR1 and CDR2 from the germline V gene are LNHDA and SQIVND (reference sequence). The V end lost 7 bases, the J end lost 8 bases, and 20 bases lay between the germline ends. CDR3 length: 14 residues. CDR3 in amino acids: CASTEVDGRGGYTF. The CDR3 DNA follows: TGTGCCAGTACCGAAGTGGACGGGCGAGGCGGCTACACCTTC. Together with reference TRBV19 and TRBJ1-2, the CDR3 gives the full variable domain: DGGITQSPKYLFRKEGQNVTLSCEQNLNHDAMYWYRQDPGQGLRLIYYSQIVNDFQKGDIAEGYSVSREKKESFPLTVTSAQKNPTAFYLCASTEVDGRGGYTFGSGTRLTVV.

V gene TRBV2 combines with J gene TRBJ2-2; 10 bases map to TRBD2. The CDR3 is made up of 14 amino acids. V lost 6 bases to trimming and J lost 6 bases; unmatched junction nucleotides: 4. Germline CDR1 reads SNHLY; CDR2 reads FYNNEI. The CDR3, as DNA: TGTGCCAGCAGAGCGGGGGGGCGGTCCGGGGAGCTGTTTTTT. Its protein is CASRAGGRSGELFF.

The CDR3 loop is CASSLASGFNQPQHF. In DNA form, the CDR3 reads TGTGCCAGCAGCTTAGCGTCAGGGTTCAATCAGCCCCAGCATTTT. V usage is TRBV7-8 and J usage is TRBJ1-5, with D possibly TRBD1 on 5 matching bases. V was cut by 0 bases and J by 3 bases, with 9 bases left in between. The CDR3 has 15 residues. Germline CDR1 is SGHVS and CDR2 is FQNEAQ.

V gene TRBV28 combines with J gene TRBJ1-2, with unresolved D. CDR1 is MDHEN, CDR2 SYDVKM, per germline. V was shortened by 4 bases and J by 0 bases, with 3 bases between the two germline ends. The CDR3 consists of 12 residues. In DNA, the CDR3 is TGTGCCAGCAGTTCTTCTAACTATGGCTACACCTTC. This encodes CASSSSNYGYTF.

This chain connects TRBV7-3 to TRBJ2-2, with TRBD2 as a possible D gene (5 bases). The CDR3 sequence is 15 residues long. Germline CDR1 is SGHTA and CDR2 is FQGTGA. Trimming pared 5 bases from V and 6 bases from J, leaving 16 bases between. The CDR3 loop is CASSPGLGRAGELFF. For the CDR3, the DNA is TGTGCCAGCAGCCCCGGACTCGGGCGGGCCGGGGAGCTGTTTTTT.

This chain connects TRBV28 to TRBJ2-2; D gene ambiguous. The V and J ends lost 4 bases and 0 bases respectively, with 12 bases between them. Per germline, CDR1 MDHEN and CDR2 SYDVKM. The CDR3 consists of 16 residues. CDR3 loop: CASSSPRTTNTGELFF. CDR3 bases: TGTGCCAGCAGTTCCCCCCGGACCACGAACACCGGGGAGCTGTTTTTT.